These T cell receptor beta chains were read from a single sample in a study of T cell repertoires in cytomegalovirus infection. Each CDR3 protein gets one entry after TCRdb re-called the reads with MiXCR. The profile shows approximately 190,000 distinct CDR3 sequences, 7.5% to 10% of them singletons. Sequences were obtained from PBMCs. Receptor source: a human donor in good health (CMV status not recorded). Some clones in this sample may be carry-over from other donors' samples. Both conserved end residues are part of each CDR3. Fields, in order: V gene, J gene, D gene, clone size, CDR3 protein, CDR3 DNA. A D gene is named only where the DNA matches it firmly. Size is stated for part of the rows, as once, few or many counts, or as a class when the clone is expanded.

V: TRBV6-2/TRBV6-3
J: TRBJ2-7
D: TRBD1
size: NA
CDR3: CASISQGATYEQYF
DNA: TGTGCCAGCATAAGCCAGGGGGCTACCTACGAGCAGTACTTC

V: TRBV2
J: TRBJ1-1
D: NA
size: NA
CDR3: CASRSSNTEAFF
DNA: TGTGCCAGCAGAAGTTCGAACACTGAAGCTTTCTTT

V: TRBV15
J: TRBJ1-5
D: NA
size: NA
CDR3: CATSRDAQNSNQPQHF
DNA: TGTGCCACCAGCAGAGATGCCCAGAATAGCAATCAGCCCCAGCATTTT

V: TRBV24-1
J: TRBJ2-1
D: TRBD2
size: NA
CDR3: CATSDKGLAGNEQFF
DNA: TGTGCCACCAGTGATAAGGGACTAGCGGGGAATGAGCAGTTCTTC

V: TRBV7-3
J: TRBJ2-5
D: NA
size: many
CDR3: CASSSGAGSETQYF
DNA: TGTGCCAGCAGCTCCGGGGCCGGTTCTGAGACCCAGTACTTC

V: TRBV7-2
J: TRBJ2-2
D: TRBD2
size: many
CDR3: CASSSLSGMSVGELFF
DNA: TGTGCCAGCAGCTCTCTAAGCGGGATGTCCGTCGGGGAGCTGTTTTTT

V: TRBV29-1
J: TRBJ2-1
D: TRBD2
size: few
CDR3: CSVEDSGRVNEQFF
DNA: TGCAGCGTTGAAGATAGCGGGAGGGTTAATGAGCAGTTCTTC

V: TRBV9
J: TRBJ1-1
D: NA
size: NA
CDR3: CASSVEGGTNAFF
DNA: TGTGCCAGCAGCGTAGAAGGAGGGACGAACGCTTTCTTT

V: TRBV7-2
J: TRBJ2-5
D: NA
size: many
CDR3: CASSPGGVGETQYF
DNA: TGTGCCAGCAGCCCAGGCGGGGTTGGAGAGACCCAGTACTTC

V: TRBV7-2
J: TRBJ1-1
D: TRBD1
size: many
CDR3: CASSFRQGYAFF
DNA: TGTGCCAGCAGCTTCAGACAGGGGTACGCTTTCTTT

V: TRBV7-2
J: TRBJ1-3
D: TRBD1
size: many
CDR3: CASSFAGTGGNTIYF
DNA: TGTGCCAGCAGCTTTGCCGGGACAGGTGGAAACACCATATATTTT

V: TRBV6-2/TRBV6-3
J: TRBJ2-1
D: TRBD2
size: many
CDR3: CASSYSPLAGIYNEQFF
DNA: TGTGCCAGCAGTTACTCCCCACTAGCGGGTATCTACAATGAGCAGTTCTTC

V: TRBV20-1
J: TRBJ2-5
D: NA
size: NA
CDR3: CSASQGPGETQYF
DNA: TGCAGTGCTAGCCAGGGGCCAGGAGAGACCCAGTACTTC

V: TRBV7-2
J: TRBJ1-1
D: NA
size: many
CDR3: CASSLVLQGEAFF
DNA: TGTGCCAGCAGCTTGGTTCTACAGGGTGAAGCTTTCTTT

V: TRBV2
J: TRBJ2-2
D: NA
size: many
CDR3: CASSPTGDSTGELFF
DNA: TGTGCCAGCAGTCCTACAGGAGATTCCACCGGGGAGCTGTTTTTT

V: TRBV2
J: TRBJ1-1
D: TRBD1
size: many
CDR3: CASANWDRDTEAFF
DNA: TGTGCCAGCGCGAACTGGGACAGGGACACTGAAGCTTTCTTT

V: TRBV28
J: TRBJ2-5
D: NA
size: many
CDR3: CASSLRGTFFQETQYF
DNA: TGTGCCAGCAGTCTCCGGGGGACATTTTTTCAAGAGACCCAGTACTTC

V: TRBV20-1
J: TRBJ2-1
D: TRBD1
size: NA
CDR3: CSASGGRGVYEQFF
DNA: TGCAGTGCCTCAGGGGGCAGGGGGGTCTATGAGCAGTTCTTC

V: TRBV7-2
J: TRBJ2-3
D: TRBD1
size: many
CDR3: CASSSGQGRAGDTQYF
DNA: TGTGCCAGCAGCTCCGGACAGGGAAGGGCTGGAGATACGCAGTATTTT

V: TRBV7-2
J: TRBJ2-2
D: NA
size: many
CDR3: CASSLSPHGMTGELFF
DNA: TGTGCCAGCAGCTTATCTCCCCACGGGATGACCGGGGAGCTGTTTTTT

V: TRBV24-1
J: TRBJ2-6
D: NA
size: few
CDR3: CATSRAPGRSSGANVLTF
DNA: TGTGCCACCAGTCGGGCGCCAGGGAGAAGCTCTGGGGCCAACGTCCTGACTTTC

V: TRBV30
J: TRBJ2-5
D: TRBD1
size: NA
CDR3: CAWSGMGDRDLLETQYF
DNA: TGTGCCTGGAGTGGGATGGGGGACAGGGACCTTTTAGAGACCCAGTACTTC

V: TRBV19
J: TRBJ1-2
D: TRBD1
size: NA
CDR3: CASTTRDRGPAGYTF
DNA: TGTGCCAGTACTACCCGGGACAGGGGGCCCGCTGGCTACACCTTC

V: TRBV7-2
J: TRBJ2-7
D: NA
size: many
CDR3: CASSATSSAYEQYF
DNA: TGTGCCAGCAGCGCGACTAGTAGCGCCTACGAGCAGTACTTC

V: TRBV27
J: TRBJ2-1
D: NA
size: few
CDR3: CASSFLAEQFF
DNA: TGTGCCAGCAGTTTCCTCGCTGAGCAGTTCTTC

V: TRBV7-2
J: TRBJ2-7
D: NA
size: many
CDR3: CASSSDTFAYEQYF
DNA: TGTGCCAGCAGCTCGGACACCTTTGCCTACGAGCAGTACTTC

V: TRBV20-1
J: TRBJ2-5
D: NA
size: NA
CDR3: CSAKDGQDQETQYF
DNA: TGCAGTGCTAAGGACGGCCAAGACCAAGAGACCCAGTACTTC

V: TRBV7-2
J: TRBJ2-3
D: NA
size: many
CDR3: CASSSKRGTYTDTQYF
DNA: TGTGCCAGCAGCTCGAAACGGGGGACTTACACAGATACGCAGTATTTT

V: TRBV7-2
J: TRBJ1-2
D: NA
size: many
CDR3: CASRTGALAGYTF
DNA: TGTGCCAGCAGGACTGGGGCCCTAGCAGGCTACACCTTC

V: TRBV12-5
J: TRBJ1-1
D: NA
size: many
CDR3: CASGLVLGGNTEAFF
DNA: TGTGCTAGTGGTTTGGTACTGGGCGGGAACACTGAAGCTTTCTTT

V: TRBV10-3
J: TRBJ2-2
D: TRBD1
size: many
CDR3: CAIRRDRDNTGELFF
DNA: TGTGCCATCCGGAGGGACAGGGACAACACCGGGGAGCTGTTTTTT

V: TRBV25-1
J: TRBJ1-5
D: TRBD1
size: many
CDR3: CASSGPGQGNQPQHF
DNA: TGTGCCAGCAGTGGCCCTGGACAGGGGAATCAGCCCCAGCATTTT

V: TRBV20-1
J: TRBJ2-4
D: NA
size: few
CDR3: CSARSPVGLAKNIQYF
DNA: TGCAGTGCTAGAAGCCCCGTAGGCCTAGCCAAAAACATTCAGTACTTC

V: TRBV7-2
J: TRBJ2-3
D: NA
size: many
CDR3: CASSLKDGSDTQYF
DNA: TGTGCCAGCAGCTTAAAGGATGGGTCAGATACGCAGTATTTT

V: TRBV7-9
J: TRBJ1-2
D: NA
size: medium-sized
CDR3: CASSLARAWDGYTF
DNA: TGTGCCAGCAGCTTAGCGCGGGCTTGGGATGGCTACACCTTC

V: TRBV7-8
J: TRBJ1-2
D: TRBD1
size: many
CDR3: CASSPRRDRVNGYTF
DNA: TGTGCCAGCAGCCCTCGCCGGGACAGGGTGAATGGCTACACCTTC

V: TRBV5-4
J: TRBJ2-2
D: NA
size: many
CDR3: CASSRIDSEYTGELFF
DNA: TGTGCCAGCAGCCGGATAGATTCCGAATACACCGGGGAGCTGTTTTTT

V: TRBV7-2
J: TRBJ1-4
D: NA
size: many
CDR3: CASSLESPGGNEKLFF
DNA: TGTGCCAGCAGCTTAGAGTCACCGGGGGGTAATGAAAAACTGTTTTTT

V: TRBV19
J: TRBJ1-2
D: NA
size: NA
CDR3: CASTARVFGSGYTF
DNA: TGTGCCAGTACCGCAAGGGTTTTCGGAAGTGGCTACACCTTC

V: TRBV20-1
J: TRBJ1-3
D: NA
size: few
CDR3: CSASGQLSGNTIYF
DNA: TGCAGTGCTAGTGGGCAGCTCTCTGGAAACACCATATATTTT

V: TRBV5-6
J: TRBJ1-5
D: NA
size: NA
CDR3: CASSTGQTNQPQHF
DNA: TGTGCCAGCAGCACCGGACAAACCAATCAGCCCCAGCATTTT

V: TRBV27
J: TRBJ1-5
D: NA
size: few
CDR3: CASSTLGYQPQHF
DNA: TGTGCCAGCAGTACACTGGGTTATCAGCCCCAGCATTTT

V: TRBV12-3/TRBV12-4
J: TRBJ1-1
D: NA
size: many
CDR3: CASSSVRVTPEAFF
DNA: TGTGCCAGCAGTTCTGTCAGGGTAACCCCTGAAGCTTTCTTT

V: TRBV6-2/TRBV6-3
J: TRBJ2-7
D: NA
size: many
CDR3: CASSYDSEQSPYEQYF
DNA: TGTGCCAGCAGTTACGACTCAGAACAAAGCCCCTACGAGCAGTACTTC

V: TRBV12-3/TRBV12-4
J: TRBJ2-7
D: NA
size: few
CDR3: CASSWGRPRGEQYF
DNA: TGTGCCAGCAGTTGGGGCAGACCGAGGGGAGAGCAGTACTTC

V: TRBV28
J: TRBJ1-5
D: NA
size: many
CDR3: CASSPRVGRQPQHF
DNA: TGTGCCAGCAGTCCGAGGGTCGGACGACAGCCCCAGCATTTT

V: TRBV7-2
J: TRBJ2-3
D: NA
size: many
CDR3: CASSSTLKDTQYF
DNA: TGTGCCAGCAGCTCCACGTTAAAAGATACGCAGTATTTT

V: TRBV10-3
J: TRBJ2-3
D: NA
size: NA
CDR3: CAISPPNPDTQYF
DNA: TGTGCCATCAGCCCCCCTAACCCAGATACGCAGTATTTT

V: TRBV12-3/TRBV12-4
J: TRBJ1-1
D: TRBD1
size: NA
CDR3: CASSLGQGVMNTEAFF
DNA: TGTGCCAGCAGTTTGGGACAGGGGGTTATGAACACTGAAGCTTTCTTT

V: TRBV5-5
J: TRBJ2-1
D: NA
size: many
CDR3: CASSLGQVSSYNEQFF
DNA: TGTGCCAGCAGCTTGGGACAGGTGAGCTCCTACAATGAGCAGTTCTTC

V: TRBV6-2/TRBV6-3
J: TRBJ2-2
D: NA
size: many
CDR3: CASRGRTNTGELFF
DNA: TGTGCCAGCAGGGGCAGGACGAACACCGGGGAGCTGTTTTTT

V: TRBV27
J: TRBJ2-5
D: TRBD2
size: many
CDR3: CASSPQRGGQETQYF
DNA: TGTGCCAGCAGCCCCCAGCGGGGAGGCCAAGAGACCCAGTACTTC

V: TRBV6-6
J: TRBJ1-4
D: NA
size: NA
CDR3: CASRRQPTANEKLFF
DNA: TGTGCCAGCAGGCGACAACCGACGGCTAATGAAAAACTGTTTTTT

V: TRBV7-2
J: TRBJ2-7
D: TRBD2
size: many
CDR3: CASSPKGLAGPRRYEQYF
DNA: TGTGCCAGCAGCCCCAAGGGACTAGCGGGACCCAGACGCTACGAGCAGTACTTC